One and the same sample provided the 16 T cell receptor beta chains below, sequenced in a study of cytomegalovirus exposure and HLA in healthy donors. Researchers ran the PCR with 60 Vbeta and 13 Jbeta primers. Profiling relied on immunoSEQ multiplex PCR, and the TCRdb table lists in-frame clones only, not all of them. Counted here are under 200,000 clones, approximately 77% occurring once; the ten biggest clones make up around 2.6%. Input material: PBMCs. Receptors were obtained from a female donor in good health and CMV-seronegative.

This clone was seen only once. The CDR3 reads CASSPPGQGSQPQHF. The CDR3 DNA reads as TGTGCCAGCTCACCGCCCGGACAGGGGAGTCAGCCCCAGCATTTT. The chain joins TRBV18 to TRBJ1-5, with 9 bases matching TRBD1. The CDR3 has 15 residues. The V segment lost 3 bases and the J segment 6 bases; nucleotides outside the gene matches: 6. CDR1 is KGHSH, CDR2 LQKENI, per germline.

This clone appeared a single time. This chain connects TRBV27 to TRBJ2-1, with 7 bases aligning to TRBD2. The CDR3 contains 14 residues. CDR1 and CDR2 from the germline V gene are MNHEY and SMNVEV (reference sequence). V shed 6 bases, J shed 4 bases, and the junction held 6 bases outside the gene matches. The CDR3 spells CASSLSGYYNEQFF. The CDR3 bases are TGTGCCAGCAGCCTTAGCGGGTATTACAATGAGCAGTTCTTC.

This clone was observed a single time. This chain joins TRBV5-1 and TRBJ2-5, with TRBD2 matching 16 bases. The CDR3 loop spans 18 amino acids. Per the germline V gene, CDR1 is SGHRS and CDR2 is YFSETQ. The junction had 8 bases not matched to a gene; V was cut back by 4 bases and J by 2 bases. The CDR3 DNA is TGCGCCAGCAGCCGGGGGGGACTAGCGGGAGGGAAACAAGAGACCCAGTACTTC. Its protein product is CASSRGGLAGGKQETQYF.

The chain carries TRBV19 and TRBJ1-1; D is uncertain. Deletions cut 3 bases from V and 7 bases from J, with 12 bases between. The CDR3 contains 13 residues. Per the germline V gene, CDR1 is LNHDA and CDR2 is SQIVND (reference sequence). In DNA form, the CDR3 reads TGTGCCAGTAGTATGCTGGGCTTGGGTGAAGCTTTCTTT. As protein: CASSMLGLGEAFF.

V usage is TRBV6-1 and J usage is TRBJ2-7; TRBD2 matches 11 bases. The V segment lost 7 bases and the J segment 6 bases; nucleotides outside the gene matches: 8. Looked up from germline, CDR1 is MNHNS and CDR2 is SASEGT. CDR3 length: 14 residues. CDR3: CASILAGEVGEQYF. In nucleotides, the CDR3 is TGTGCCAGCATACTAGCGGGAGAGGTTGGCGAGCAGTACTTC.

The V call is TRBV6-6, the J call TRBJ1-4, with D uncertain. This CDR3 is 16 amino acids long. V dropped 5 bases and J dropped 0 bases, with 13 bases sitting between them. Germline V gene sequence: CDR1 MNHNY, CDR2 SVGAGI (reference sequence). The CDR3 spells CASSKESGTTNEKLFF. The CDR3 region has the DNA TGTGCCAGCAGTAAGGAGTCGGGGACAACTAATGAAAAACTGTTTTTT.

The chain combines TRBV6-1 with TRBJ2-5, with a tentative D call TRBD2 (5 bases). The germline gives CDR1 MNHNS, CDR2 SASEGT. Trimming removed 3 bases from V and 5 bases from J, with 13 bases in between. The CDR3 has 14 amino acids. This chain's CDR3 is CASSDLRIAETQYF. CDR3 DNA sequence: TGTGCCAGCAGTGATCTACGTATAGCGGAGACCCAGTACTTC.

The V call is TRBV20-1, the J call TRBJ2-3; 7 positions agree with TRBD2. The CDR3 consists of 11 residues. J gave up 14 bases and V 2 bases, and 7 bases lay outside the gene matches. Germline assignment: CDR1 DFQATT and CDR2 SNEGSKA (reference sequence). As DNA, the CDR3 is TGCAGTGCTAGACTAGGACTAGTGGGGTATTTT. As protein: CSARLGLVGYF.

Only a few counts were recorded for this clone. This sequence joins TRBV18 and TRBJ2-3; 7 positions agree with TRBD2. In germline, CDR1 is KGHSH, CDR2 LQKENI. The ends lost 5 bases at V and 4 bases at J; junction bases unmatched: 6. The CDR3 extends over 14 amino acids. CDR3 in amino acids: CASSSTAGADTQYF. The CDR3 DNA is TGTGCCAGCTCATCCACTGCGGGGGCAGATACGCAGTATTTT. Combining the CDR3 with reference TRBV18 and TRBJ2-3 gives the whole variable domain NAGVMQNPRHLVRRRGQEARLRCSPMKGHSHVYWYRQLPEEGLKFMVYLQKENIIDESGMPKERFSAEFPKEGPSILRIQQVVRGDSAAYFCASSSTAGADTQYFGPGTRLTVL.

The gene calls are TRBV7-2 and TRBJ2-7; 8 nucleotides align to TRBD2. V lost 5 bases to trimming and J lost 0 bases; unmatched junction nucleotides: 6. This CDR3 contains 15 residues. Per germline, CDR1 SGHTA and CDR2 FQGNSA. DNA of the CDR3: TGTGCCAGCAGCAAAGAAGCGGGAGCCTCCTACGAGCAGTACTTC. It is translated as CASSKEAGASYEQYF.

The count of this clone is one. The chain links TRBV5-6 to TRBJ2-7; the D is unclear. CDR1 is SGHDT and CDR2 is YYEEEE in the germline V gene. Trimming removed 0 bases from V and 1 base from J, with 11 bases in between. The CDR3 length is 15 residues. The CDR3 reads CASSLDVRLSYEQYF. CDR3 nucleotide sequence: TGTGCCAGCAGCTTGGATGTCCGTCTATCCTACGAGCAGTACTTC.

The rearrangement links TRBV2 to TRBJ1-2; tentative D call: TRBD1 (5 bases). Trimming removed 9 bases at V and 4 bases at J, with 18 bases between. There are 14 residues in the CDR3. Germline V lookup: CDR1 SNHLY, CDR2 FYNNEI. In nucleotides, the CDR3 is TGTGCCAGTTCTGGACAAGGGCAGGCCTATGGCTACACCTTC. It translates to CASSGQGQAYGYTF.

The chain is built from TRBV2 and TRBJ2-5, with D tentatively TRBD2 (6 bases). From germline, CDR1 is SNHLY and CDR2 FYNNEI. The CDR3 has 13 amino acids. V dropped 4 bases and J dropped 5 bases, with 11 bases sitting between them. The CDR3 spells CASSGRAGETQYF. The CDR3 bases are TGTGCCAGCAGTGGGAGGGCAGGGGAGACCCAGTACTTC.

This chain uses TRBV6-6 with TRBJ1-6; a weak D match, TRBD1 (5 bases). V gave up 6 bases and J gave up 5 bases, with 14 bases separating them. Germline CDR1 and CDR2: MNHNY and SVGAGI (reference sequence). The CDR3 totals 15 residues. The CDR3 DNA sequence: TGTGCCAGCAGACCCGACAGAGTGAATAATTCACCCCTCCACTTT. Residues: CASRPDRVNNSPLHF.

The chain recombines TRBV28 with TRBJ2-5, with TRBD1 as a possible D gene (6 bases). This CDR3 contains 14 residues. Trimming removed 6 bases at V and 5 bases at J, with 16 bases between. CDR1 and CDR2 (germline): MDHEN, SYDVKM. The CDR3 DNA reads TGTGCCAGCAGCCCTCTGGGGGCCCTTGAGACCCAGTACTTC. This translates into CASSPLGALETQYF.

V and J are TRBV19 and TRBJ2-1; 11 nucleotides line up with TRBD2. This CDR3 contains 18 residues. The germline V gene has CDR1 LNHDA and CDR2 SQIVND (reference sequence). J was trimmed by 5 bases and V by 3 bases; bases with no gene match: 12. The CDR3 nucleotides are TGTGCCAGTAGTATTTGGAAACTAGCGGGAGAAAATGACAATGAGCAGTTCTTC. Translated, it gives CASSIWKLAGENDNEQFF.